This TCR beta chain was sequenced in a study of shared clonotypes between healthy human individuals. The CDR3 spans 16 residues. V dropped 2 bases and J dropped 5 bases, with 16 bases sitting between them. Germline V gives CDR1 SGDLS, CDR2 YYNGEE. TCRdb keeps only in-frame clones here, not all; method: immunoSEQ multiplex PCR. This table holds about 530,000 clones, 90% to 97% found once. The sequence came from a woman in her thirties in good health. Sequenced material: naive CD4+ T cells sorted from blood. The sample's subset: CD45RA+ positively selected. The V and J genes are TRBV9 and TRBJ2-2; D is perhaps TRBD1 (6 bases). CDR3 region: CASSVLGALGTGELFF. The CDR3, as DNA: TGTGCCAGCAGCGTCCTGGGGGCCCTAGGGACCGGGGAGCTGTTTTTT.